Listed here are 21 T cell receptor beta chains from one sample, sequenced in a study of blood T cell repertoires in COVID-19. The data were produced by immunoSEQ multiplex PCR, yet TCRdb's version contains in-frame clones alone and is incomplete. The table records around 300,000 clones, more than 75% of them present only once. Sample: peripheral blood. These receptor sequences come from a man aged 45-65 years with active or convalescent COVID-19.

The CDR3 region has the DNA TGTGCCAGCAGGGTGGACAGGGCTAGCACAGATACGCAGTATTTT. Encoded protein: CASRVDRASTDTQYF. The chain combines TRBV2 with TRBJ2-3; 8 positions agree with TRBD1. Unmatched junction bases numbered 5, after V lost 6 bases and J lost 0 bases. The V gene's germline CDR1 is SNHLY and CDR2 FYNNEI. This CDR3 region has 15 residues.

This rearrangement joins TRBV5-1 to TRBJ2-2; 7 bases are shared with TRBD1. Per germline, CDR1 SGHRS and CDR2 YFSETQ. J was trimmed by 6 bases and V by 7 bases; bases with no gene match: 9. There are 14 residues in the CDR3. The CDR3 spells CASDMTGKAGELFF. The CDR3 coding sequence is TGCGCCAGCGACATGACAGGGAAGGCCGGGGAGCTGTTTTTT.

The DNA of the CDR3 is TGTGCCAGCAGTGGGGGACAGGGTGAAAATGAAAAACTGTTTTTT. Translation: CASSGGQGENEKLFF. V usage is TRBV2 and J usage is TRBJ1-4; TRBD1 agrees at 9 bases. V was pared by 4 bases and J by 5 bases, with 5 bases of the junction left unmatched. Germline CDR1 and CDR2: SNHLY and FYNNEI. The CDR3 contains 15 residues.

This chain joins TRBV5-1 and TRBJ1-4; D is perhaps TRBD1 (5 bases). Germline values: CDR1 SGHRS, CDR2 YFSETQ. V lost 7 bases to trimming and J lost 3 bases, with 13 bases between them. This CDR3 spans 14 amino acids. The DNA of the CDR3 is TGCGCCAGCGGCCTCGGGGACTCTAATGAAAAACTGTTTTTT. Amino acid sequence: CASGLGDSNEKLFF.

J is TRBJ2-7 and V is TRBV7-8; 7 bases are shared with TRBD1. This CDR3 is built from 14 residues. Germline V lookup: CDR1 SGHVS, CDR2 FQNEAQ. J lost 2 bases, V lost 3 bases, and 4 bases had no gene match. The CDR3 protein is CASSFSGTAYEQYF. For the CDR3, the DNA is TGTGCCAGCAGCTTTTCCGGGACAGCCTACGAGCAGTACTTC.

V is TRBV6-5 and J is TRBJ2-5; the match to TRBD1 covers 8 bases. Looked up from germline, CDR1 is MNHEY and CDR2 is SVGAGI. V was pared by 4 bases and J by 6 bases, with 7 bases of the junction left unmatched. There are 14 residues in the CDR3. The CDR3 region has the DNA TGTGCCAGCAGTTCCGGGACAGGACGGCAGACCCAGTACTTC. This gives the protein CASSSGTGRQTQYF.

The chain is built from TRBV29-1 and TRBJ2-5, with D possibly matching TRBD2 (5 bases). CDR3 size: 13 residues. V was pared by 3 bases and J by 8 bases, with 16 bases between. Germline CDR1 and CDR2: SQVTM and ANQGSEA. This CDR3 reads CSVEVGGSRTQYF. CDR3 bases: TGCAGCGTTGAGGTTGGAGGTTCAAGAACCCAGTACTTC.

This chain connects TRBV25-1 to TRBJ1-5, with 8 bases lining up with TRBD1. This CDR3 has 14 residues. CDR1 and CDR2 (germline): MGHDK, SYGVNS. The V segment lost 5 bases and the J segment 3 bases; nucleotides outside the gene matches: 3. CDR3 loop: CASSHRGDNQPQHF. The CDR3 DNA reads TGTGCCAGCAGTCACAGGGGGGACAATCAGCCCCAGCATTTT.

The rearrangement uses TRBV7-2 and TRBJ1-2, with D perhaps matching TRBD1 (6 bases). The CDR3 runs to 16 residues. Germline V gene lookup returns CDR1 SGHTA and CDR2 FQGNSA. V was cut by 5 bases and J by 3 bases, with 19 bases left in between. CDR3 protein: CASSLTGPGGDYGYTF. The CDR3 DNA follows: TGTGCCAGCAGCCTTACAGGGCCGGGGGGTGACTATGGCTACACCTTC.

The table lists this clone with a count of one. The gene calls are TRBV10-1 and TRBJ2-1; 12 positions agree with TRBD2. The CDR3 runs 13 residues. V lost 4 bases to trimming and J lost 12 bases; unmatched junction nucleotides: 4. Germline lookup yields CDR1 WNHNN and CDR2 SYGVQD (reference sequence). CDR3 residues: CASSGTSGTRQFF. CDR3 bases: TGCGCCAGCAGTGGGACTAGCGGGACGAGGCAGTTCTTC.

This chain links TRBV28 with TRBJ1-1, with D unresolved. The CDR3 totals 14 residues. CDR1 and CDR2 (germline): MDHEN, SYDVKM. V was trimmed by 4 bases and J by 1 base, leaving 10 bases between them. CDR3 DNA sequence: TGTGCCAGCAGTTCTACGGGAAGGAACACTGAAGCTTTCTTT. It specifies CASSSTGRNTEAFF.

This chain links TRBV10-3 with TRBJ2-7; 8 bases are shared with TRBD1. Germline V lookup: CDR1 ENHRY, CDR2 SYGVKD. V gave up 3 bases and J gave up 5 bases; unmatched junction bases: 9. The CDR3 has 15 amino acids. Here the CDR3 reads CAISETDREGHEQYF. CDR3 nucleotides: TGTGCCATCAGTGAAACGGACAGGGAAGGACACGAGCAGTACTTC.

CDR3 residues: CASSLYGAQNEKLFF. The CDR3 nucleotides are TGTGCCAGCAGTTTATATGGGGCCCAAAATGAAAAACTGTTTTTT. The chain employs TRBV28 and TRBJ1-4, with TRBD1 as a possible D gene (5 bases). CDR1 and CDR2 (germline): MDHEN, SYDVKM. This CDR3 is 15 amino acids long. Trimming took off 1 base at V and 5 bases at J, with 11 bases between the two ends.

The rearrangement links TRBV20-1 to TRBJ1-2; a weak D match, TRBD1 (5 bases). The length of the CDR3 is 12 residues. Trimming pared 3 bases from V and 3 bases from J, leaving 8 bases between. Germline CDR1 reads DFQATT; CDR2 reads SNEGSKA (reference sequence). CDR3 bases: TGCAGTGCTAGTCTCAGGGACTATGGCTACACCTTC. It is translated as CSASLRDYGYTF.

The chain couples TRBV5-5 to TRBJ1-6, with D uncertain. This CDR3 contains 14 residues. The V end lost 2 bases, the J end lost 5 bases, and 8 bases lay between the germline ends. Germline assignment: CDR1 SGHKS and CDR2 YYEKEE (reference sequence). The CDR3 DNA reads TGTGCCAGCAGCTTACTAGCACATAATTCACCCCTCCACTTT. Its protein is CASSLLAHNSPLHF.

This chain links TRBV5-4 with TRBJ2-5; 9 bases are a match to TRBD2. The V gene's germline CDR1 is SGHNT and CDR2 YYREEE (reference sequence). The V gene end was trimmed by 6 bases and the J gene end by 5 bases; junction bases not matched to a gene: 11. The CDR3 runs to 15 residues. CDR3 bases: TGTGCCAGCACCAAGGCGGGGGGGCTTAAGGAGACCCAGTACTTC. Protein product: CASTKAGGLKETQYF.

Concerning this clone itself: Additional DNA sequences in this sample encode the identical CDR3. CDR3: CASSSGTGNTEAFF. In DNA, the CDR3 is TGCGCCAGCAGCTCCGGGACAGGGAACACTGAAGCTTTCTTT. The gene calls are TRBV5-1 and TRBJ1-1, with TRBD1 identical over 8 bases. Germline CDR1 and CDR2: SGHRS and YFSETQ. The CDR3 length is 14 residues. J gave up 1 base and V 3 bases, and 2 bases lay outside the gene matches.

Only one count was recorded for this clone. The CDR3 DNA follows: TGTGCCACCAGTGACCCCCGGGACAGGGCGTCGGAGACCCAGTACTTC. Protein sequence: CATSDPRDRASETQYF. This chain links TRBV24-1 with TRBJ2-5; TRBD1 agrees at 9 bases. The V gene's germline CDR1 is KGHDR and CDR2 SFDVKD. The V gene end was trimmed by 4 bases and the J gene end by 5 bases; junction bases not matched to a gene: 10. This CDR3 spans 16 amino acids.

J is TRBJ1-5 and V is TRBV7-2; D gene unclear. The germline CDR1 and CDR2 sequences are SGHTA and FQGNSA. The CDR3 extends over 18 amino acids. Trimming cost V 3 bases and J 0 bases, with 18 bases left between them. The DNA of the CDR3 is TGTGCCAGCAGCTTTTTAGCGCCCAGACCCCTTAGCAATCAGCCCCAGCATTTT. This codes for CASSFLAPRPLSNQPQHF.

The CDR3 is CASQDSTGGPYEQYF. DNA of the CDR3: TGTGCCAGCCAAGATTCGACAGGGGGCCCCTACGAGCAGTACTTC. The V call is TRBV19, the J call TRBJ2-7; 10 nucleotides line up with TRBD1. CDR3 length: 15 amino acids. The V and J ends lost 9 bases and 2 bases, in that order; junction bases with no gene match: 10. In germline, CDR1 is LNHDA, CDR2 SQIVND (reference sequence). The variable domain in full, completed from reference TRBV19 and TRBJ2-7, reads DGGITQSPKYLFRKEGQNVTLSCEQNLNHDAMYWYRQDPGQGLRLIYYSQIVNDFQKGDIAEGYSVSREKKESFPLTVTSAQKNPTAFYLCASQDSTGGPYEQYFGPGTRLTVT.

This chain joins TRBV2 and TRBJ2-5; D unclear. Trimming shortened V by 6 bases and J by 1 base, and 6 bases separated the two germline ends. Germline V CDR1 and CDR2: SNHLY, FYNNEI. The CDR3 is 12 amino acids. The CDR3 sequence: CASSLGQETQYF. DNA of the CDR3: TGTGCCAGCAGCCTAGGCCAAGAGACCCAGTACTTC.